This T cell receptor (beta chain) was found in a study of PD-1 blockade in mismatch repair-deficient tumors. Study-level background: Enrolled about 2013-2017, patients had progressing, pretreated mismatch repair-deficient cancers of over nine types.

This clone has a single count. PCR or immunohistochemistry showed mismatch repair deficiency in every enrolled patient. The CDR3 length is 15 residues. The germline CDR1 and CDR2 sequences are SGHTS and YDEGEE. With 3 bases clipped from V and 7 bases from J, the junction kept 9 bases outside the gene matches. The repertoire was sequenced with immunoSEQ multiplex PCR; TCRdb's copy has only in-frame clones and lacks some. Here the sample spans 15,000 or so clones, roughly 84% being singletons. This receptor was taken from an adult with mismatch repair-deficient cancer. The chain couples TRBV5-8 to TRBJ1-4, with 7 bases lining up with TRBD1. The specimen comprised PBMCs, sampled 14 weeks after starting pembrolizumab. The CDR3 here is CASSSDQGVREKLFF. CDR3 nucleotide sequence: TGTGCCAGCAGCTCGGATCAGGGGGTCCGTGAAAAACTGTTTTTT.